This TCR beta chain comes out of a study of T cells of healthy individuals. CDR3 length: 16 residues. Unmatched junction bases numbered 7, after V lost 5 bases and J lost 5 bases. From germline, CDR1 is SGHTA and CDR2 FQGNSA. TCRdb called the 5' RACE reads again in MiXCR, with one record for every CDR3 protein. The sample has around 63,000 distinct CDR3 sequences; 15% to 20% are singletons. This clonotype was obtained from a human donor in good health. The chain combines TRBV7-2 with TRBJ2-5, with 14 bases fitting TRBD2. The DNA of the CDR3 is TGTGCCAGCAGCACGCGACTAGCGGGAGGGCTGGAGACCCAGTACTTC. Its translation is CASSTRLAGGLETQYF.